The 31 T cell receptor beta chains below all came from one sample that was sequenced in a study of beta chain features in type 1 diabetes. Expressed TCRB transcripts were sequenced, since all the RNA that had been isolated was reverse transcribed. TCRdb keeps only in-frame clones here, not all; method: immunoSEQ multiplex PCR. This table has about 160,000 clones, approximately 9% appearing once. Sequencing was done on a sample of central memory CD4+ T cells from blood. These receptors were taken from a woman under 30 in good health.

The J gene is TRBJ2-5, the V gene TRBV5-1; D is perhaps TRBD2 (6 bases). CDR3 length equals 14 residues. Germline V gives CDR1 SGHRS, CDR2 YFSETQ. Trimming removed 4 bases from V and 1 base from J, with 11 bases in between. The chain's CDR3 is CASSPGLFQETQYF. As DNA, the CDR3 is TGCGCCAGCAGCCCGGGACTGTTCCAAGAGACCCAGTACTTC.

A few counts support this clone. J is TRBJ1-2 and V is TRBV9, with TRBD1 matching over 7 bases. V gave up 3 bases and J gave up 2 bases; unmatched junction bases: 7. Germline lookup yields CDR1 SGDLS and CDR2 YYNGEE. The CDR3 contains 15 residues. The CDR3 DNA sequence: TGTGCCAGCAGCGCTGCGCCGGGACAGAACTATGGCTACACCTTC. This translates into CASSAAPGQNYGYTF.

V gene TRBV30 combines with J gene TRBJ1-5, with 7 bases lining up with TRBD1. CDR3 length equals 13 residues. The J segment lost 6 bases and the V segment lost 3 bases, leaving 5 bases of the junction unmatched. CDR1 is GTSNPN and CDR2 is SVGIG in the germline V gene (reference sequence). CDR3 amino acids: CAWSKGAGQPQHF. The CDR3 DNA reads as TGTGCCTGGAGCAAGGGGGCAGGTCAGCCCCAGCATTTT.

The chain links TRBV27 to TRBJ2-7; D perhaps matches TRBD1 (6 bases). V was clipped by 6 bases and J by 4 bases, with 19 bases between them. Germline CDR1 and CDR2: MNHEY and SMNVEV (reference sequence). The CDR3 runs 15 residues. CDR3: CASRLSRTVSYEQYF. In DNA form, the CDR3 reads TGTGCCAGCAGGCTGAGCAGGACAGTTTCGTACGAGCAGTACTTC.

V and J are TRBV4-3 and TRBJ2-1; no clear D. CDR1 and CDR2 (germline): LGHNA, YSLEER. V dropped 1 base and J dropped 7 bases, with 14 bases sitting between them. The CDR3 runs 15 residues. The CDR3 region has the DNA TGCGCCAGCAGCCAAGGTTCCTACAGTAGTAATGAGCAGTTCTTC. Translating it yields CASSQGSYSSNEQFF.

This clone was observed a handful of times. The chain combines TRBV5-1 with TRBJ2-1; 10 bases are shared with TRBD1. V gave up 3 bases and J gave up 6 bases; unmatched junction bases: 3. The V gene's germline CDR1 is SGHRS and CDR2 YFSETQ. The length of the CDR3 is 14 residues. Here the CDR3 DNA reads TGCGCCAGCAGCTCGCGGGACAGGGGCAATGAGCAGTTCTTC. This codes for CASSSRDRGNEQFF.

V and J are TRBV12-5 and TRBJ2-1; the match to TRBD2 covers 12 bases. Trimming at V came to 5 bases and at J to 5 bases, leaving 4 bases not matched to a gene. There are 15 residues in the CDR3. Germline CDR1 is LGHNT and CDR2 is FRNRAP. The CDR3 DNA is TGTGCTAGTGGTACCGGGACTAGCGGGCACAATGAGCAGTTCTTC. Translating gives CASGTGTSGHNEQFF.

This sequence joins TRBV30 and TRBJ2-7; 8 nucleotides agree with TRBD2. CDR1 is GTSNPN and CDR2 is SVGIG in the germline V gene (reference sequence). V trimming: 0 bases; J trimming: 5 bases; junction bases outside the gene matches: 12. The CDR3 sequence is 16 residues long. This CDR3 reads CAWSVPGAGEKNEQYF. DNA for the CDR3: TGTGCCTGGAGTGTACCGGGAGCGGGAGAAAAGAACGAGCAGTACTTC.

This clone was recorded a few times. The chain is built from TRBV21-1 and TRBJ2-7; the table's D call, TRBD2, was not checked against the DNA. TRBV21-1 counts as a pseudogene. The CDR3 has 14 amino acids. Here the CDR3 reads CASILSSRSYEQYF. CDR3 DNA: TGTGCCAGCATCTTATCGTCCCGTTCCTACGAGCAGTACTTC.

This clone has only a few counts. V usage is TRBV30 and J usage is TRBJ2-3; maybe TRBD2 (6 bases). The CDR3 contains 18 residues. The V and J ends lost 7 bases and 0 bases respectively, with 26 bases between them. The germline CDR1 and CDR2 sequences are GTSNPN and SVGIG (reference sequence). CDR3 DNA: TGTGCCTATGCCCGGGACTCCGGTATATTTACTAGCACAGATACGCAGTATTTT. It yields the protein CAYARDSGIFTSTDTQYF.

This clone was seen a few times. The V call is TRBV9, the J call TRBJ2-1; D may be TRBD2 (5 bases). The CDR3 totals 12 residues. Germline V gives CDR1 SGDLS, CDR2 YYNGEE. V lost 4 bases to trimming and J lost 7 bases, with 9 bases between them. Here the CDR3 DNA reads TGTGCCAGCAGCTACCGGGGAAATGAGCAGTTCTTC. Translating gives CASSYRGNEQFF.

V usage is TRBV11-2 and J usage is TRBJ1-1, with D perhaps matching TRBD1 (6 bases). V was pared by 4 bases and J by 3 bases, with 12 bases between. Germline lookup yields CDR1 SGHAT and CDR2 FQNNGV. The CDR3 contains 14 residues. CDR3: CASSSLQGYTEAFF. DNA for the CDR3: TGTGCCAGCAGCTCCCTACAGGGTTACACTGAAGCTTTCTTT.

Ten or more counts support this clone. The chain recombines TRBV18 with TRBJ1-2; D perhaps matches TRBD1 (5 bases). V lost 3 bases and J 5 bases, leaving 10 bases between the germline ends. CDR1 and CDR2 (germline): KGHSH, LQKENI. CDR3 length: 13 amino acids. CDR3 protein: CASSPDTRYGYTF. The DNA of the CDR3 is TGTGCCAGCTCACCGGACACGAGATATGGCTACACCTTC.

J is TRBJ2-7 and V is TRBV27; perhaps TRBD2 as D (6 bases). CDR1 is MNHEY, CDR2 SMNVEV, per germline (reference sequence). This CDR3 contains 15 residues. Trimming removed 6 bases at V and 6 bases at J, with 21 bases between. This CDR3 reads CASSRVGGSRPEQYF. The DNA for the CDR3 is TGTGCCAGCAGCCGAGTTGGGGGGTCGCGCCCCGAGCAGTACTTC.

V is TRBV2 and J is TRBJ2-1; D is uncertain. This CDR3 is 13 amino acids long. CDR1 is SNHLY, CDR2 FYNNEI, per germline. The ends were cut back, 4 bases at V and 8 bases at J, with 12 bases in the middle. The CDR3 region is CASSADSMYEQFF. The CDR3 DNA sequence: TGTGCCAGCAGTGCCGATAGCATGTATGAGCAGTTCTTC.

This chain uses TRBV19 with TRBJ1-2; 7 nucleotides match TRBD1. The CDR3 has 15 amino acids. Unmatched junction bases numbered 17, after V lost 8 bases and J lost 8 bases. Germline lookup yields CDR1 LNHDA and CDR2 SQIVND (reference sequence). This CDR3 reads CASFDPGQPSPGYTF. The CDR3 DNA reads as TGTGCCAGTTTTGACCCGGGACAGCCGTCCCCAGGCTACACCTTC.

The gene calls are TRBV29-1 and TRBJ2-3; 13 positions match TRBD2. Germline V gene lookup returns CDR1 SQVTM and CDR2 ANQGSEA. The CDR3 runs 14 residues. The V and J ends lost 7 bases and 4 bases, in that order; junction bases with no gene match: 5. DNA of the CDR3: TGCAGCGCCGCACTAGCGGGAGGGGCAGATACGCAGTATTTT. Its translation is CSAALAGGADTQYF.

The V call is TRBV11-3, the J call TRBJ1-1; no definite D call. Trimming removed 5 bases at V and 1 base at J, with 11 bases between. This CDR3 contains 14 residues. The germline V gene has CDR1 SGHNT and CDR2 YENEEA. CDR3: CASSHSDGNTEAFF. CDR3 nucleotide sequence: TGTGCCAGCAGCCATAGCGACGGGAACACTGAAGCTTTCTTT.

In this sample, this clone turned up a few times. V and J are TRBV5-4 and TRBJ2-3, with D maybe TRBD2 (6 bases). Germline values: CDR1 SGHNT, CDR2 YYREEE (reference sequence). This CDR3 region has 16 residues. Trimming stripped 5 bases from V and 2 bases from J, with 18 bases between. The DNA of the CDR3 is TGTGCCAGCAGACTAAGGAAGGCGGGAACCACAGATACGCAGTATTTT. The encoded protein is CASRLRKAGTTDTQYF.

This clone has just a few counts. V usage is TRBV19 and J usage is TRBJ2-1; 7 nucleotides align to TRBD2. The germline CDR1 and CDR2 sequences are LNHDA and SQIVND (reference sequence). V dropped 2 bases and J dropped 6; count of bases not matched to a gene: 4. This CDR3 region has 14 residues. Here the CDR3 reads CASSISWTSNEQFF. The CDR3 bases are TGTGCCAGTAGTATAAGCTGGACTAGCAATGAGCAGTTCTTC.

This clone was seen a few times. The rearrangement links TRBV30 to TRBJ2-7, with 11 bases lining up with TRBD1. V lost 3 bases and J lost 6; bases outside the gene matches: 7. The CDR3 has 14 residues. CDR1 and CDR2 from the germline V gene are GTSNPN and SVGIG (reference sequence). The CDR3 DNA is TGTGCCTGGAGAGACGCCGGGACAGGGGGCGAGCAGTACTTC. Translating gives CAWRDAGTGGEQYF. Variable domain in full (rest from reference TRBV30 and TRBJ2-7): SQTIHQWPATLVQPVGSPLSLECTVEGTSNPNLYWYRQAAGRGLQLLFYSVGIGQISSEVPQNLSASRPQDRQFILSSKKLLLSDSGFYLCAWRDAGTGGEQYFGPGTRLTVT.

The J gene is TRBJ2-3, the V gene TRBV4-1, with D unresolved. Germline V gives CDR1 MGHRA, CDR2 YSYEKL. With 2 bases removed from V and 0 bases from J, the gap between germline ends came to 18 bases. The CDR3 contains 18 residues. CDR3 sequence (DNA): TGCGCCAGCAGCCAAAGAGCGCCCCCGTTTACTAGCACAGATACGCAGTATTTT. Amino acids: CASSQRAPPFTSTDTQYF.

This clone turned up a few times. This chain connects TRBV5-1 to TRBJ2-7, with 8 bases identical to TRBD2. The CDR3 has 16 residues. Trimming at V came to 0 bases and at J to 4 bases, leaving 9 bases not matched to a gene. CDR1 and CDR2 from the germline V gene are SGHRS and YFSETQ. CDR3 sequence: CASSLASGGLVYEQYF. The CDR3, as DNA: TGCGCCAGCAGCTTGGCCTCGGGAGGGTTGGTTTACGAGCAGTACTTC.

This clone was observed at least ten times. The CDR3 coding sequence is TGCGCCAGCAGTCTCTACTCGCAGCCCCAGCATTTT. It encodes CASSLYSQPQHF. V and J are TRBV23-1 and TRBJ1-5; D unclear. TRBV23-1 is noted as an ORF with a role that remains uncertain. The CDR3 is 12 amino acids. With 4 bases removed from V and 7 bases from J, the gap between germline ends came to 8 bases.

This clone was seen a few times. The J gene is TRBJ2-6, the V gene TRBV7-3; perhaps TRBD2 as D (5 bases). V lost 5 bases and J 0 bases, leaving 11 bases between the germline ends. The CDR3 spans 16 residues. Germline CDR1 reads SGHTA; CDR2 reads FQGTGA. The chain's CDR3 is CASSPTRNSGANVLTF. As DNA, the CDR3 is TGTGCCAGCAGCCCCACTAGAAACTCTGGGGCCAACGTCCTGACTTTC.

This chain connects TRBV30 to TRBJ2-5; 7 positions agree with TRBD2. Germline V lookup: CDR1 GTSNPN, CDR2 SVGIG (reference sequence). This CDR3 is 11 amino acids long. The V segment lost 7 bases and the J segment 4 bases; nucleotides outside the gene matches: 3. CDR3 DNA sequence: TGTGCCTCGATAGCGGGAGAGACCCAGTACTTC. It encodes CASIAGETQYF. The full variable domain, with the rest looked up from reference TRBV30 and TRBJ2-5, is SQTIHQWPATLVQPVGSPLSLECTVEGTSNPNLYWYRQAAGRGLQLLFYSVGIGQISSEVPQNLSASRPQDRQFILSSKKLLLSDSGFYLCASIAGETQYFGPGTRLLVL.

This CDR3 is CASSLWSGGISTDTQYF. Here the CDR3 DNA reads TGCGCCAGCAGCTTGTGGAGCGGGGGGATTAGCACAGATACGCAGTATTTT. V usage is TRBV5-1 and J usage is TRBJ2-3; 9 bases fit TRBD2. CDR3 size: 17 residues. CDR1 is SGHRS and CDR2 is YFSETQ in the germline V gene. Trimming took 1 base from V and 0 from J; bases not matched to a gene: 6.

The CDR3 sequence: CASSRATTDTQYF. The CDR3, as DNA: TGTGCCAGCAGCCGAGCTACCACAGATACGCAGTATTTT. The chain uses TRBV14 and TRBJ2-3; unclear D gene. V was trimmed by 4 bases and J by 2 bases, leaving 7 bases between them. Germline CDR1 SGHDN, CDR2 FVKESK. This CDR3 is built from 13 residues.

J is TRBJ2-7 and V is TRBV5-1; 8 bases align to TRBD1. Germline V gene data show CDR1 as SGHRS and CDR2 as YFSETQ. V lost 5 bases and J lost 6; bases outside the gene matches: 10. CDR3 length equals 14 residues. The CDR3 protein is CASRSTGAPTEQYF. The CDR3 nucleotides read TGCGCCAGCAGGTCGACAGGGGCCCCCACCGAGCAGTACTTC.

This clone was detected only a few times. The V call is TRBV5-1, the J call TRBJ2-3; tentative D call: TRBD2 (5 bases). Germline lookup yields CDR1 SGHRS and CDR2 YFSETQ. Trimming removed 4 bases at V and 6 bases at J, with 18 bases between. The CDR3 extends over 15 amino acids. The CDR3 here is CASSPTGVDRDTQYF. As DNA, the CDR3 is TGCGCCAGCAGCCCCACCGGGGTGGACCGGGATACGCAGTATTTT.

This clone was found a few times. J is TRBJ2-2 and V is TRBV30; 11 bases match TRBD2. This CDR3 has 15 residues. Germline V lookup: CDR1 GTSNPN, CDR2 SVGIG (reference sequence). V shed 5 bases, J shed 2 bases, and the junction held 4 bases outside the gene matches. The CDR3: CAWGGLAVNTGELFF. The CDR3 nucleotides read TGTGCCTGGGGGGGACTAGCGGTAAACACCGGGGAGCTGTTTTTT.